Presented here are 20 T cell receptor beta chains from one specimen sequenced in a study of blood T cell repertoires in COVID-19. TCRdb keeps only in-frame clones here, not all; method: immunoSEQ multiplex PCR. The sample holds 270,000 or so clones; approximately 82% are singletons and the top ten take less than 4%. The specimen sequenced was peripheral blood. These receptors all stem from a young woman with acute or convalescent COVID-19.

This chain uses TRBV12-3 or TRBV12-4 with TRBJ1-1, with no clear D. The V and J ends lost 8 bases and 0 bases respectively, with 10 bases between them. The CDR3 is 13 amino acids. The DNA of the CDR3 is TGTGCCAGCTCTCCCAGTATGAACACTGAAGCTTTCTTT. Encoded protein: CASSPSMNTEAFF.

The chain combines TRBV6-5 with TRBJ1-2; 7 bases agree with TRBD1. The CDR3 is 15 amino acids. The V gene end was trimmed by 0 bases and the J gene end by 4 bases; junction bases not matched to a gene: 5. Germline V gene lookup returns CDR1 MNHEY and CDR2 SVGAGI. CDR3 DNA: TGTGCCAGCAGTTACTCGACAGGGTCGGGCTATGGCTACACCTTC. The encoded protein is CASSYSTGSGYGYTF.

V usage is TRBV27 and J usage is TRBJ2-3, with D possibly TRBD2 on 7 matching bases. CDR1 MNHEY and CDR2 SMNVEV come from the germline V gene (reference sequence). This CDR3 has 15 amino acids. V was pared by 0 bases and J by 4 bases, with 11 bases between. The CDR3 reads CASSLSQGRADTQYF. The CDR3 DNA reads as TGTGCCAGCAGTTTATCTCAGGGGAGGGCAGATACGCAGTATTTT.

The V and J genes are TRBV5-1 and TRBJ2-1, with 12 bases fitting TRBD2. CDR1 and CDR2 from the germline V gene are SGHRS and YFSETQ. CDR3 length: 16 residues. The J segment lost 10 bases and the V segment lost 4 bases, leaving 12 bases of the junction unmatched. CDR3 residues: CASSPELAGGPFEQFF. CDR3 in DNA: TGCGCCAGCAGCCCGGAGCTAGCGGGAGGGCCGTTCGAGCAGTTCTTC.

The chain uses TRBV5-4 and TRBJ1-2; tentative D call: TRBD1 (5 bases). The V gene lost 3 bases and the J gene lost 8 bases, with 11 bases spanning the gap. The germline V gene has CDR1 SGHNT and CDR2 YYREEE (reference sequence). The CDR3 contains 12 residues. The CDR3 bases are TGTGCCAGCAGCTGGGGGGAGAGGGGCTACACCTTC. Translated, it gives CASSWGERGYTF.

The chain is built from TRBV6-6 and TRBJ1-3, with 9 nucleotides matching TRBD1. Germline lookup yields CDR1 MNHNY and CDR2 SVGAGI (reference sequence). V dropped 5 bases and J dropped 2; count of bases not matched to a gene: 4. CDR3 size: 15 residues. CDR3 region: CASSKGQGAGNTIYF. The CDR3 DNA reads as TGTGCCAGCAGTAAGGGACAGGGAGCTGGAAACACCATATATTTT.

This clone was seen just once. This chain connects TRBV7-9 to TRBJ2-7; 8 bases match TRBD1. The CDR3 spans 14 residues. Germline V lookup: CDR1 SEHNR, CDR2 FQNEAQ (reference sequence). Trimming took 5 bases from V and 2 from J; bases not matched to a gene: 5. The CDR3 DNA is TGTGCCAGCAGCCGGGACAGGTCACCCTACGAGCAGTACTTC. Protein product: CASSRDRSPYEQYF.

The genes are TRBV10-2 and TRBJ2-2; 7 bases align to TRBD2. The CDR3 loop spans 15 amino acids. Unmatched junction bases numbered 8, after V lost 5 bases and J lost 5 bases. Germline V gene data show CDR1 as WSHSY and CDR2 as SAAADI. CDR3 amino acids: CASSLGTTSTGELFF. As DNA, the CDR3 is TGCGCCAGCAGTCTAGGGACTACCAGTACCGGGGAGCTGTTTTTT.

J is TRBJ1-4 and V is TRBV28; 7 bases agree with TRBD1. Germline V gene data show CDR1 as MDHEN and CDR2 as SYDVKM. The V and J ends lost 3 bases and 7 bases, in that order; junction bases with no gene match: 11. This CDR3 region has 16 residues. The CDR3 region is CASSFPPLTGVEKLFF. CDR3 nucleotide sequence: TGTGCCAGCAGTTTTCCTCCACTTACAGGGGTTGAAAAACTGTTTTTT.

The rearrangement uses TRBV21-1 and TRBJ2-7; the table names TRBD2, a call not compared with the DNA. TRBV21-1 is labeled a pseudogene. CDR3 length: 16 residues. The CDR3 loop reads CASSNTKRTRSFEQYF. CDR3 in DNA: TGTGCCAGCAGCAACACCAAACGGACTAGATCTTTTGAGCAGTACTTC.

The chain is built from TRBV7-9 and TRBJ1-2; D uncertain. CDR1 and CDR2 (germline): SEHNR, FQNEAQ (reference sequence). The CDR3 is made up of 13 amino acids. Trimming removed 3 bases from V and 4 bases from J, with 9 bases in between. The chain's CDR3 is CASSFGPGYGYTF. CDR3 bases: TGTGCCAGCAGCTTCGGTCCGGGCTATGGCTACACCTTC.

This chain's CDR3 is CASSGAGGSSYEQYF. The CDR3 DNA is TGTGCCAGTAGTGGGGCGGGAGGAAGCTCCTACGAGCAGTACTTC. This chain connects TRBV19 to TRBJ2-7; TRBD2 aligns across 8 bases. The germline CDR1 and CDR2 sequences are LNHDA and SQIVND (reference sequence). V shed 5 bases, J shed 0 bases, and the junction held 6 bases outside the gene matches. This CDR3 spans 15 amino acids.

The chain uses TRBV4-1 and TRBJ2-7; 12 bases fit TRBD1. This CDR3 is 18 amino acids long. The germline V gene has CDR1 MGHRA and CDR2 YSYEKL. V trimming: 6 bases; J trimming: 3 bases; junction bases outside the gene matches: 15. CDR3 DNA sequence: TGCGCCAGCAGTGCCTCAGGGGGGACAGGGGGCCTATTCTACGAGCAGTACTTC. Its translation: CASSASGGTGGLFYEQYF.

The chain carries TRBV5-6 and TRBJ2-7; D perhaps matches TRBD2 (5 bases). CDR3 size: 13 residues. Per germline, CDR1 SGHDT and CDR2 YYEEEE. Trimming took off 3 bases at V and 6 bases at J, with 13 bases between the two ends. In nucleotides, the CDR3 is TGTGCCAGCAGCTCTACTACTAGTGGCGAGCAGTACTTC. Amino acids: CASSSTTSGEQYF.

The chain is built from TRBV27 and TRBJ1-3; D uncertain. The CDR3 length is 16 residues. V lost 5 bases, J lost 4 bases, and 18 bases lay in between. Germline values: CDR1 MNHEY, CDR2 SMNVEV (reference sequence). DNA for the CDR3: TGTGCCAGCAGTCCCCGCCCGGGAAGTGCCGGAAACACCATATATTTT. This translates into CASSPRPGSAGNTIYF.

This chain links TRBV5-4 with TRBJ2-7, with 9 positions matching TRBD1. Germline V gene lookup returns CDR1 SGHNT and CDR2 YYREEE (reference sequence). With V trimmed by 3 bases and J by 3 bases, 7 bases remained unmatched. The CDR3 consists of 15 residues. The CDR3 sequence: CASSSPGQGSYEQYF. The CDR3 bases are TGTGCCAGCAGCTCCCCGGGACAGGGAAGCTACGAGCAGTACTTC.

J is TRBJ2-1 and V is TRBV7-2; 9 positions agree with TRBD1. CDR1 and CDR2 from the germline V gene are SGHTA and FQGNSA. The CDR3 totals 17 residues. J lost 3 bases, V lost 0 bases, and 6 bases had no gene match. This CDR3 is CASSLAGNRGRYNEQFF. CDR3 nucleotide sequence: TGTGCCAGCAGCTTAGCGGGGAACAGGGGGCGCTACAATGAGCAGTTCTTC.

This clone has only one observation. The CDR3 nucleotides read TGTGCCAGCAGCTTTGGGGCCAACGTCCTGACTTTC. This encodes CASSFGANVLTF. The chain combines TRBV2 with TRBJ2-6; unclear D gene. Germline-derived CDR1 and CDR2 are SNHLY and FYNNEI. Trimming pared 6 bases from V and 3 bases from J, leaving 3 bases between. This CDR3 has 12 amino acids.

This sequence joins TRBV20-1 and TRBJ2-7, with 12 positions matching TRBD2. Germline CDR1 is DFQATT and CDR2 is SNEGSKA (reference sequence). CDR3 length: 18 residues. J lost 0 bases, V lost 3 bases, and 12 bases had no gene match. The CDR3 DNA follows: TGCAGTGCTAGTCCAACTAGCGGGAGGCTCCTGAGCTCCTACGAGCAGTACTTC. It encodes CSASPTSGRLLSSYEQYF.

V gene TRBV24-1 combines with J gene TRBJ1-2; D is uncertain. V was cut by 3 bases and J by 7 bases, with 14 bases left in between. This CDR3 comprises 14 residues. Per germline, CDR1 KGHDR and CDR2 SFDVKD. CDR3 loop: CATSDAGPNSGYTF. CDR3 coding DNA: TGTGCCACCAGTGATGCCGGTCCAAACAGTGGCTACACCTTC.